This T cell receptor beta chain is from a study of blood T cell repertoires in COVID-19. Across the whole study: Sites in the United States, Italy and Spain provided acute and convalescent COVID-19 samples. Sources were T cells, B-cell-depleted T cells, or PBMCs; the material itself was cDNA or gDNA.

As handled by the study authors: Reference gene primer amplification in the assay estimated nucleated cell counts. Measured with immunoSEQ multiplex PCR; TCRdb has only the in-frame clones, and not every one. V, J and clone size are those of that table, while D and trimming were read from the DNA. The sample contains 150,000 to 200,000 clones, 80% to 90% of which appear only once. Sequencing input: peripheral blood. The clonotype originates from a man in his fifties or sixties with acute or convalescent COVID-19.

CDR3 residues: CAWRDRHNEKLFF. CDR3 DNA sequence: TGTGCCTGGAGGGACAGACATAATGAAAAACTGTTTTTT. V gene TRBV30 combines with J gene TRBJ1-4, with D perhaps matching TRBD1 (6 bases). Trimming took off 3 bases at V and 4 bases at J, with 9 bases between the two ends. The germline gives CDR1 GTSNPN, CDR2 SVGIG (reference sequence). CDR3 size: 13 residues.